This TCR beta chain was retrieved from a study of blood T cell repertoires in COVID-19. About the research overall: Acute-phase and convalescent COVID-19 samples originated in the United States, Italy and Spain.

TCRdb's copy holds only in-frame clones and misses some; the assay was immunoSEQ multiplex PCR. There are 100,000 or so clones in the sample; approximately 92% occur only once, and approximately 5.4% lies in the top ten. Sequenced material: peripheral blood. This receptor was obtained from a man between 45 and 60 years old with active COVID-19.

CDR3 DNA sequence: TGTGCCAGCTCACCATCAACTAGCGGCACCGGGGAGCTGTTTTTT. The encoded protein is CASSPSTSGTGELFF. The rearrangement joins TRBV18 to TRBJ2-2; TRBD2 aligns across 8 bases. The V and J ends lost 2 bases and 4 bases, in that order; junction bases with no gene match: 3. Germline V gene data show CDR1 as KGHSH and CDR2 as LQKENI. CDR3 size: 15 residues.